A single sample gave rise to the 3 T cell receptor beta chains below, sequenced in a study of CD8 T cells in Susac syndrome. A quantity of roughly 0.5 to 1 ug RNA underwent reverse transcription using random hexamers. TCRdb passed the immunoSEQ multiplex PCR reads through MiXCR, listing each CDR3 protein once. The data contain 200,000 to 300,000 distinct CDR3 sequences, 90% to 96% of them singletons. Sequenced sample: CD4+ T cells from PBMCs. Source of these receptors: a human donor with Susac syndrome.

This sequence joins TRBV28 and TRBJ1-1; D gene ambiguous. This CDR3 has 14 amino acids. The germline V gene has CDR1 MDHEN and CDR2 SYDVKM. V gave up 5 bases and J gave up 3 bases, with 13 bases separating them. For the CDR3, the DNA is TGTGCCAGCAGTGTTAACCTCGGGGACACTGAAGCTTTCTTT. Protein: CASSVNLGDTEAFF.

This CDR3 is CASSPLGQSTGELFF. CDR3 coding DNA: TGTGCCAGCAGCCCCTTAGGGCAGAGCACCGGGGAGCTGTTTTTT. This chain connects TRBV11-2 to TRBJ2-2; D unclear. Trimming removed 5 bases from V and 4 bases from J, with 14 bases in between. The CDR3 covers 15 residues. Per germline, CDR1 SGHAT and CDR2 FQNNGV. The full variable domain, with the rest looked up from reference TRBV11-2 and TRBJ2-2, is EAGVAQSPRYKIIEKRQSVAFWCNPISGHATLYWYQQILGQGPKLLIQFQNNGVVDDSQLPKDRFSAERLKGVDSTLKIQPAKLEDSAVYLCASSPLGQSTGELFFGEGSRLTVL.

This chain connects TRBV7-2 to TRBJ2-1; possible D gene TRBD2, 6 bases. Trimming took 5 bases from V and 7 from J, leaving 21 bases between them. Germline CDR1 SGHTA, CDR2 FQGNSA. This CDR3 has 16 amino acids. CDR3 in DNA: TGTGCCAGCAGCCCAACCGCGGTAGCGGTGCCTAATGAGCAGTTCTTC. Protein sequence: CASSPTAVAVPNEQFF.